A single sample is the source of the 32 T cell receptor beta chains below, sequenced in a study of siplizumab effects on memory and regulatory T cells. Sequencing used immunoSEQ multiplex PCR; TCRdb keeps in-frame clones, though not all of them. The sample includes some 120,000 clones, about 94% of them seen just once. Input material: non-Treg CD4+ T cells sorted from blood. These receptors originate from a human donor in good health.

The V call is TRBV6-5, the J call TRBJ1-5, with D possibly being TRBD1 (5 bases). The CDR3 is 15 amino acids. V was shortened by 6 bases and J by 0 bases, with 12 bases between the two germline ends. Germline lookup yields CDR1 MNHEY and CDR2 SVGAGI. CDR3 loop: CASRPSGYSNQPQHF. CDR3 sequence (DNA): TGTGCCAGCAGACCCTCAGGGTATAGCAATCAGCCCCAGCATTTT.

This chain joins TRBV7-2 and TRBJ2-5; D is perhaps TRBD1 (5 bases). With 5 bases removed from V and 0 bases from J, the gap between germline ends came to 10 bases. The CDR3 has 14 residues. Germline V gene lookup returns CDR1 SGHTA and CDR2 FQGNSA. The CDR3 DNA reads as TGTGCCAGCAGCCGTGGGGCGTACCAAGAGACCCAGTACTTC. It specifies CASSRGAYQETQYF.

This rearrangement joins TRBV5-1 to TRBJ1-4; D is undetermined. Per germline, CDR1 SGHRS and CDR2 YFSETQ. The CDR3 runs to 14 residues. Deletions cut 5 bases from V and 7 bases from J, with 15 bases between. CDR3 in DNA: TGCGCCAGCAGTCCATATTCGGACGGTGAAAAACTGTTTTTT. Its translation is CASSPYSDGEKLFF.

The genes are TRBV2 and TRBJ2-7; D is ambiguous. V was clipped by 3 bases and J by 1 base, with 7 bases between them. The CDR3 has 13 amino acids. From germline, CDR1 is SNHLY and CDR2 FYNNEI. Written as DNA, the CDR3 is TGTGCCAGCAGTGATTGGGATTCCTACGAGCAGTACTTC. Protein product: CASSDWDSYEQYF.

The J gene is TRBJ1-5, the V gene TRBV6-5, with D possibly TRBD1 on 5 matching bases. The CDR3 has 14 amino acids. V was clipped by 8 bases and J by 6 bases, with 17 bases between them. CDR1 and CDR2 (germline): MNHEY, SVGAGI. CDR3 DNA sequence: TGTGCCAGCGCCGGAACGTTGGGGGGTCAGCCCCAGCATTTT. Translated, it gives CASAGTLGGQPQHF.

The chain combines TRBV28 with TRBJ2-7; 8 bases line up with TRBD2. Germline lookup yields CDR1 MDHEN and CDR2 SYDVKM. With 3 bases clipped from V and 2 bases from J, the junction kept 6 bases outside the gene matches. CDR3 length: 15 amino acids. The CDR3 DNA follows: TGTGCCAGCAGTTTTGCTAGCGGGTCCCCCTACGAGCAGTACTTC. Translation gives CASSFASGSPYEQYF. The whole variable domain, filled in from reference TRBV28 and TRBJ2-7, reads DVKVTQSSRYLVKRTGEKVFLECVQDMDHENMFWYRQDPGLGLRLIYFSYDVKMKEKGDIPEGYSVSREKKERFSLILESASTNQTSMYLCASSFASGSPYEQYFGPGTRLTVT.

V and J are TRBV5-1 and TRBJ1-1; D is uncertain. The CDR3 runs to 14 residues. Germline CDR1 and CDR2: SGHRS and YFSETQ. V was trimmed by 0 bases and J by 4 bases, leaving 10 bases between them. The CDR3: CASSLASTSTEAFF. The CDR3 DNA is TGCGCCAGCAGCTTGGCCTCGACGAGCACTGAAGCTTTCTTT.

The rearrangement links TRBV7-2 to TRBJ1-1, with TRBD1 as a possible D gene (5 bases). Germline loops: CDR1 SGHTA, CDR2 FQGNSA. V shed 5 bases and J shed 3 bases, with 13 bases lying between them. The length of the CDR3 is 14 residues. The DNA for the CDR3 is TGTGCCAGCAGCCCGCACCGGGGGGACACTGAAGCTTTCTTT. Translating gives CASSPHRGDTEAFF. Supplemented by reference TRBV7-2 and TRBJ1-1, the full variable domain reads GAGVSQSPSNKVTEKGKDVELRCDPISGHTALYWYRQSLGQGLEFLIYFQGNSAPDKSGLPSDRFSAERTGGSVSTLTIQRTQQEDSAVYLCASSPHRGDTEAFFGQGTRLTVV.

This chain connects TRBV19 to TRBJ1-5; 12 bases align to TRBD1. J gave up 6 bases and V 8 bases, and 5 bases lay outside the gene matches. Germline V gene data show CDR1 as LNHDA and CDR2 as SQIVND (reference sequence). The CDR3 is 14 amino acids. The CDR3, as DNA: TGTGCCAGTTCCGGGACAGGGGGCTTTCAGCCCCAGCATTTT. Protein: CASSGTGGFQPQHF.

This chain links TRBV2 with TRBJ2-3; no clear D. Germline V CDR1 and CDR2: SNHLY, FYNNEI. Trimming shortened V by 4 bases and J by 2 bases, and 10 bases separated the two germline ends. The CDR3 spans 14 residues. The CDR3 reads CASSGISLTDTQYF. In nucleotides, the CDR3 is TGTGCCAGCAGTGGAATTAGCCTCACAGATACGCAGTATTTT.

The chain combines TRBV7-2 with TRBJ2-7, with D perhaps TRBD2 (5 bases). Germline lookup yields CDR1 SGHTA and CDR2 FQGNSA. This CDR3 has 15 amino acids. V lost 0 bases and J lost 0, with 9 bases in between. CDR3 amino acids: CASSLASADSYEQYF. DNA of the CDR3: TGTGCCAGCAGCTTAGCTAGCGCCGACTCCTACGAGCAGTACTTC.

The rearrangement uses TRBV9 and TRBJ1-2, with 8 bases aligning to TRBD1. V shed 0 bases and J 2 bases; nucleotides not matched to a gene: 3. Germline CDR1 is SGDLS and CDR2 is YYNGEE. The CDR3 loop spans 15 amino acids. CDR3 coding DNA: TGTGCCAGCAGCGTAGCCGGACAGGGCAACTATGGCTACACCTTC. Residues: CASSVAGQGNYGYTF.

The V call is TRBV7-3, the J call TRBJ1-2; perhaps TRBD1 as D (5 bases). Germline assignment: CDR1 SGHTA and CDR2 FQGTGA. The V end was cut by 5 bases, the J end by 8 bases, with 18 bases between. The CDR3 is made up of 14 amino acids. This CDR3 reads CASSPSGGGSGYTF. CDR3 DNA sequence: TGTGCCAGCAGCCCCTCCGGGGGAGGTAGCGGCTACACCTTC.

The chain recombines TRBV10-1 with TRBJ1-5; D remains ambiguous. Germline-derived CDR1 and CDR2 are WNHNN and SYGVQD (reference sequence). This CDR3 comprises 13 residues. The V end lost 3 bases, the J end lost 5 bases, and 8 bases lay between the germline ends. The CDR3 sequence: CASSEVGHQPQHF. The CDR3 coding sequence is TGCGCCAGCAGTGAAGTAGGCCATCAGCCCCAGCATTTT.

The J gene is TRBJ1-2, the V gene TRBV6-5; D not certain. The CDR3 runs 14 residues. Per germline, CDR1 MNHEY and CDR2 SVGAGI. V lost 2 bases to trimming and J lost 8 bases, with 15 bases between them. In DNA, the CDR3 is TGTGCCAGCAGTTACGATCGTCTAAGGGTGGGCTACACCTTC. Protein: CASSYDRLRVGYTF.

The rearrangement uses TRBV19 and TRBJ2-4, with 7 bases fitting TRBD1. CDR1 LNHDA and CDR2 SQIVND come from the germline V gene (reference sequence). The CDR3 spans 15 residues. V gave up 4 bases and J gave up 3 bases; unmatched junction bases: 6. The CDR3 is CASSRDRRYKNIQYF. Written as DNA, the CDR3 is TGTGCCAGTAGTAGGGACAGAAGATACAAAAACATTCAGTACTTC.

This chain joins TRBV9 and TRBJ1-3; unclear D gene. From germline, CDR1 is SGDLS and CDR2 YYNGEE. V shed 0 bases and J shed 0 bases, with 10 bases lying between them. This CDR3 has 16 residues. The DNA of the CDR3 is TGTGCCAGCAGCGTAGAGCTGGCCTACTCTGGAAACACCATATATTTT. Its translation: CASSVELAYSGNTIYF.

The chain couples TRBV27 to TRBJ2-3, with no clear D. V was pared by 6 bases and J by 2 bases, with 9 bases between. The CDR3 contains 13 residues. Germline V CDR1 and CDR2: MNHEY, SMNVEV (reference sequence). This CDR3 is CASSLRPTDTQYF. The CDR3 DNA reads TGTGCCAGCAGCCTTCGGCCCACAGATACGCAGTATTTT.

The chain uses TRBV18 and TRBJ1-1; no firm D call. Between the trimmed V and J ends, which lost 0 bases and 0 bases, there was a span of 8 bases. The length of the CDR3 is 15 residues. CDR1 KGHSH and CDR2 LQKENI come from the germline V gene. CDR3: CASSPPNIMNTEAFF. CDR3 in DNA: TGTGCCAGCTCACCACCGAATATAATGAACACTGAAGCTTTCTTT.

CDR3 nucleotides: TGCAGCGTTGCGATGTCTGCGGGAGTGGGAGAGACCCAGTACTTC. This encodes CSVAMSAGVGETQYF. The chain carries TRBV29-1 and TRBJ2-5, with 7 positions matching TRBD2. The CDR3 runs 15 residues. From germline, CDR1 is SQVTM and CDR2 ANQGSEA. Trimming at V came to 4 bases and at J to 4 bases, leaving 12 bases not matched to a gene.

The chain combines TRBV19 with TRBJ2-2; tentatively, D is TRBD1 (5 bases). CDR3 size: 14 residues. Germline lookup yields CDR1 LNHDA and CDR2 SQIVND (reference sequence). V was shortened by 3 bases and J by 1 base, with 6 bases between the two germline ends. As DNA, the CDR3 is TGTGCCAGTAGTATGCAGGGGAACACCGGGGAGCTGTTTTTT. Translation gives CASSMQGNTGELFF. Full variable domain (remainder filled in from reference TRBV19 and TRBJ2-2): DGGITQSPKYLFRKEGQNVTLSCEQNLNHDAMYWYRQDPGQGLRLIYYSQIVNDFQKGDIAEGYSVSREKKESFPLTVTSAQKNPTAFYLCASSMQGNTGELFFGEGSRLTVL.

The gene calls are TRBV30 and TRBJ1-5; D gene ambiguous. Germline V gene lookup returns CDR1 GTSNPN and CDR2 SVGIG (reference sequence). The CDR3 totals 13 residues. V shed 2 bases and J shed 5 bases, with 10 bases lying between them. The CDR3 loop reads CAWSRRADQPQHF. The DNA for the CDR3 is TGTGCCTGGAGTCGACGGGCCGATCAGCCCCAGCATTTT.

DNA of the CDR3: TGTGCCAGCCGTTTTCGCGGGAGTTCCTACGAGCAGTACTTC. It encodes CASRFRGSSYEQYF. The chain is built from TRBV2 and TRBJ2-7; TRBD2 matches 7 bases. Germline V gene lookup returns CDR1 SNHLY and CDR2 FYNNEI. V shed 8 bases, J shed 1 base, and the junction held 8 bases outside the gene matches. The CDR3 totals 14 residues.

J is TRBJ1-5 and V is TRBV27, with 9 bases aligning to TRBD1. Unmatched junction bases numbered 10, after V lost 6 bases and J lost 7 bases. In germline, CDR1 is MNHEY, CDR2 SMNVEV (reference sequence). The CDR3 contains 15 residues. The CDR3 loop reads CASSPGGTGWQPQHF. The CDR3 nucleotides read TGTGCCAGCAGCCCCGGTGGGACAGGGTGGCAGCCCCAGCATTTT.

J is TRBJ1-1 and V is TRBV28; D remains unclear. The CDR3 is 12 residues long. CDR1 MDHEN and CDR2 SYDVKM come from the germline V gene. V shed 3 bases and J shed 3 bases, with 5 bases lying between them. The CDR3 coding sequence is TGTGCCAGCAGTTTCAGCCACACTGAAGCTTTCTTT. Translating gives CASSFSHTEAFF.

The chain links TRBV10-3 to TRBJ1-1; 10 bases are shared with TRBD1. This CDR3 is 16 amino acids long. Trimming took 3 bases from V and 4 from J; bases not matched to a gene: 8. Germline V gene sequence: CDR1 ENHRY, CDR2 SYGVKD. The CDR3 nucleotides read TGTGCCATCAGTGATCCCCGGACAGGGGGGACCACTGAAGCTTTCTTT. Translation: CAISDPRTGGTTEAFF.

The rearrangement links TRBV27 to TRBJ2-7, with 10 bases lining up with TRBD1. The CDR3 consists of 14 residues. The ends lost 6 bases at V and 0 bases at J; junction bases unmatched: 2. Germline V gives CDR1 MNHEY, CDR2 SMNVEV (reference sequence). The CDR3 is CASSRTGGSYEQYF. The CDR3 DNA is TGTGCCAGCAGCCGGACAGGGGGCTCCTACGAGCAGTACTTC.

The DNA for the CDR3 is TGTGCCAGCAGTGGGGCGACAGAGACCCAGTACTTC. Encoded protein: CASSGATETQYF. The rearrangement joins TRBV6-6 to TRBJ2-5; D is possibly TRBD1 (5 bases). Trimming took off 5 bases at V and 4 bases at J, with 8 bases between the two ends. This CDR3 spans 12 amino acids. CDR1 is MNHNY, CDR2 SVGAGI, per germline (reference sequence).

The chain recombines TRBV7-2 with TRBJ1-4; the D gene is possibly TRBD1 (6 bases). The germline gives CDR1 SGHTA, CDR2 FQGNSA. The CDR3 is 14 residues long. Trimming stripped 5 bases from V and 7 bases from J, with 14 bases between. This CDR3 reads CASSLGTRGEKLFF. CDR3 DNA sequence: TGTGCCAGCAGCCTAGGAACCAGGGGTGAAAAACTGTTTTTT.

V and J are TRBV19 and TRBJ1-2, with unresolved D. CDR1 is LNHDA and CDR2 is SQIVND in the germline V gene (reference sequence). Trimming removed 6 bases from V and 4 bases from J, with 18 bases in between. The CDR3 has 15 residues. The CDR3 nucleotides are TGTGCCAGTAGCATCGCGGGAGGACGGATCTATGGCTACACCTTC. Translated: CASSIAGGRIYGYTF.

The chain combines TRBV5-1 with TRBJ1-2; D is perhaps TRBD1 (6 bases). Germline CDR1 is SGHRS and CDR2 is YFSETQ. The CDR3 spans 16 residues. V was cut by 3 bases and J by 4 bases, with 19 bases left in between. The CDR3: CASSSLLTGSGYGYTF. The CDR3 nucleotides are TGCGCCAGCAGCTCCCTTCTCACAGGGTCGGGCTATGGCTACACCTTC.

The rearrangement joins TRBV5-1 to TRBJ2-7; D gene uncertain. Germline V gene data show CDR1 as SGHRS and CDR2 as YFSETQ. The CDR3 extends over 14 amino acids. V was trimmed by 0 bases and J by 0 bases, leaving 7 bases between them. The CDR3 coding sequence is TGCGCCAGCAGCTTGGCCACCGACTCCTACGAGCAGTACTTC. It translates to CASSLATDSYEQYF. The variable domain in full, completed from reference TRBV5-1 and TRBJ2-7, reads KAGVTQTPRYLIKTRGQQVTLSCSPISGHRSVSWYQQTPGQGLQFLFEYFSETQRNKGNFPGRFSGRQFSNSRSEMNVSTLELGDSALYLCASSLATDSYEQYFGPGTRLTVT.